This TCR beta chain emerged from a study of cytomegalovirus exposure and HLA in healthy donors. Germline CDR1 SGHDT, CDR2 YYEEEE. This CDR3 is 13 amino acids long. Trimming stripped 0 bases from V and 8 bases from J, with 11 bases between. With 60 Vbeta and 13 Jbeta primers, the PCR was carried out. This table comes from immunoSEQ multiplex PCR, and its TCRdb copy is limited to in-frame clones, with some not included. The table records some 70,000 clones, around 77% of them present only once. This receptor was identified in a man aged 50 to 59 in good health and CMV-seronegative. The chain joins TRBV5-6 to TRBJ1-2; D not resolved. The source material was PBMCs. CDR3 amino acids: CASSLVREMGYTF. In nucleotides, the CDR3 is TGTGCCAGCAGCTTGGTGCGGGAGATGGGCTACACCTTC.